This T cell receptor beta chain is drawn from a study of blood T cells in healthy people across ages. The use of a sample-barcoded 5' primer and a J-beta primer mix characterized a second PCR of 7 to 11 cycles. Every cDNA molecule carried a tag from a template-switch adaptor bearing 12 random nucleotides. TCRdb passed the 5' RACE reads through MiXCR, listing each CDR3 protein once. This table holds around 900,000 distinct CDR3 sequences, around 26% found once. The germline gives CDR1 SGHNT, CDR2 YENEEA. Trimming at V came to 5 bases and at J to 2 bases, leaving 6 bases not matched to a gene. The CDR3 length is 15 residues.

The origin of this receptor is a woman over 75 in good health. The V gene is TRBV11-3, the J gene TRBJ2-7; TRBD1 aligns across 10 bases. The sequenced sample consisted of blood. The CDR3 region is CASSAGTGDPYEQYF. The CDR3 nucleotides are TGTGCCAGCAGCGCCGGGACAGGGGACCCCTACGAGCAGTACTTC.